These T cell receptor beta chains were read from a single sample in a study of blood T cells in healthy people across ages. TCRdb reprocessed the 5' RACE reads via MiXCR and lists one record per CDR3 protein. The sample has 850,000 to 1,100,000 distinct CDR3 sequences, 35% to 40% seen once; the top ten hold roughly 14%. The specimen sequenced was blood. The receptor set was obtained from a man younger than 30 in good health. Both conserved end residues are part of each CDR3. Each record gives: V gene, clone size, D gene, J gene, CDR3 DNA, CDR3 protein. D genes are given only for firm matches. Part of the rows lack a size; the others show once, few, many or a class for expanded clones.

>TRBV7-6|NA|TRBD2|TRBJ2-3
TGTGCCAGCAGCTTAGGGACTAGCGGGGGGTCGAATACGCAGTATTTT
CASSLGTSGGSNTQYF
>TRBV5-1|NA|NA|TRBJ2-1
TGCGCCAGCAGCTTGAACTTGGCAGGCGACTTTAATGAGCAGTTCTTC
CASSLNLAGDFNEQFF
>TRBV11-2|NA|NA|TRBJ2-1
TGTGCCAGCAGCTCACCAAGAGTGCTAGCGCGCTACAATGAGCAGTTCTTC
CASSSPRVLARYNEQFF
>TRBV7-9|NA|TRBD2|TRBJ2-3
TGTGCCAGCAGCGGAGGACTAGCGGGGTTGGATACGCAGTATTTT
CASSGGLAGLDTQYF
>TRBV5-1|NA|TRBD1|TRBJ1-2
TGCGCCAGCAGCTTGACGGGACAGGCGACCCTCTATGGCTACACCTTC
CASSLTGQATLYGYTF
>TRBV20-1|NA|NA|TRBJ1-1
TGCAGTGCCCGAGGGGTAGCAGGTAAAGGGCCCGAAGCTTTCTTT
CSARGVAGKGPEAFF
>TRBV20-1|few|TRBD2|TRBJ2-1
TGCAGTGCTTTAGCGGGGGGCTTCTCCTACAATGAGCAGTTCTTC
CSALAGGFSYNEQFF
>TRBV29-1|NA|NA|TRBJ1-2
TGCAGCGTTGGTCTCAGCCTTAACTATGGCTACACCTTC
CSVGLSLNYGYTF
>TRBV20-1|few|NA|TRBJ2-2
TGCAGTGCTAAATGGACGGCTCGCACCGGGGAGCTGTTTTTT
CSAKWTARTGELFF
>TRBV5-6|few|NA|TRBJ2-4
TGTGCCAGCAGCGCAGACCCCGGGACTGCAGACATTCAGTACTTC
CASSADPGTADIQYF
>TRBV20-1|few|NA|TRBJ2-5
TGCAGTGCTAGAGATGAGGGGGGGGTACTGTACCAAGAGACCCAGTACTTC
CSARDEGGVLYQETQYF
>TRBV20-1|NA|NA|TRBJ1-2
TGCAGTGCTAGAGATATTGTCCCGGCAGGGAGAAATTATGGAGGCTACACCTTC
CSARDIVPAGRNYGGYTF
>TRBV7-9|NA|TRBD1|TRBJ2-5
TGTGCCAGCAGCTCGTCCCGGGACAGGGGTGATGAGCAGTACTTC
CASSSSRDRGDEQYF
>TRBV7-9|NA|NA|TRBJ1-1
TGTGCCAGCAGTCTCGTGGACAGCATGAACACTGAAGCTTTCTTT
CASSLVDSMNTEAFF
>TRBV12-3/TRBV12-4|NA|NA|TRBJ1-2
TGTGCCAGCAGCCCAGGACGGGCCATGGATGGCTACACCTTC
CASSPGRAMDGYTF
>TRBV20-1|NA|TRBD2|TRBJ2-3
TGCAGTGCTAGAGATCGGCTGGGACTAGCGGGGGGGCCATCAGATACGCAGTATTTT
CSARDRLGLAGGPSDTQYF
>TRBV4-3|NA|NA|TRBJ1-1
TGCGCCAGCAGCCATCAGGAGCTGAGGACTGAAGCTTTCTTT
CASSHQELRTEAFF
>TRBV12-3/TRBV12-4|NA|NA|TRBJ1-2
TGTGCCAGCAGCAAAGACAGCATCTATGGCTACACCTTC
CASSKDSIYGYTF
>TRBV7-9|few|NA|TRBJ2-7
TGTGCCAGCAGGTCAGAAGCCTACGAGCAGTACTTC
CASRSEAYEQYF
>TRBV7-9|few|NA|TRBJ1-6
TGTGCCAGCAGCTTAGAGGGGGGGGATTCACCCCTCCACTTT
CASSLEGGDSPLHF
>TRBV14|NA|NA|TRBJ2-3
TGTGCCAGCAGCCGAGTGTATAGCCCGGAGGGTCCTAGCACAGATACGCAGTATTTT
CASSRVYSPEGPSTDTQYF
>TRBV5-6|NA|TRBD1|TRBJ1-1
TGTGCCAGCAGCTTATATCAGGGGGTGAACACTGAAGCTTTCTTT
CASSLYQGVNTEAFF
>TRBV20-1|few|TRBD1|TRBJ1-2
TGCAGTGCTTACCCACAGGGGGTGTCTGGCTACACCTTC
CSAYPQGVSGYTF
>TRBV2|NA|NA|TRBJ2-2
TGTGCCAGCAGTGATTTAGACGGGAACACCGGGGAGCTGTTTTTT
CASSDLDGNTGELFF
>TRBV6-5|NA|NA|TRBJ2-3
TGTGCCAGCAGTTCGCGCTCTCGCGCAGATACGCAGTATTTT
CASSSRSRADTQYF
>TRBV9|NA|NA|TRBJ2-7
TGTGCCAGCAACAGAGGGCAGGGGATATCGTACGAGCAGTACTTC
CASNRGQGISYEQYF
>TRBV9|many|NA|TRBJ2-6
TGTGCCAGCAGTTTCCCGGGTCGCTCCCTGGATGGGGCCAACGTCCTGACTTTC
CASSFPGRSLDGANVLTF
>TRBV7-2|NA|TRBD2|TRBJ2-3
TGTGCCAGCAGCTACGTACGGGGGGGCCCAGATACGCAGTATTTT
CASSYVRGGPDTQYF
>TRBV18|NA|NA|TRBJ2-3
TGTGCCAGCTCAATACCCGGGACAATTAGCACAGATACGCAGTATTTT
CASSIPGTISTDTQYF
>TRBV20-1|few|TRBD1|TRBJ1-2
TGCAGTGCTAGAGCCTGGGACAGGGAAAACTATGGCTACACCTTC
CSARAWDRENYGYTF
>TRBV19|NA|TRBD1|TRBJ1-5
TGTGCCAGTAGGTGGGACAGACCGGGACGGCCCCAGCATTTT
CASRWDRPGRPQHF
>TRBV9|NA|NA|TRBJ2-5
TGTGCCAGCAGCGTAGTCACAGATAACAATGAGCAGTACTTC
CASSVVTDNNEQYF
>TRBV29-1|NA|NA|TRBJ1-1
TGCAGCGTTGAATCGCGTCGGTCCAACACTGAAGCTTCCTTT
CSVESRRSNTEASF
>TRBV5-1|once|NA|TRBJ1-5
TGCGCCAGCAGTCCTTCCCAGGGGAGTCAGCCCCAGCATTTT
CASSPSQGSQPQHF
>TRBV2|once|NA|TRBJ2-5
TGTGCCAGCAGTGATGGTTTCGGACTAAGCCAAGAGACCCAGTACTTC
CASSDGFGLSQETQYF
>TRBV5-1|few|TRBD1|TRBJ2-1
TGCGCCAGCAGCTGGACAGGGCTAAGCTCCTACAATGAGCAGTTCTTC
CASSWTGLSSYNEQFF
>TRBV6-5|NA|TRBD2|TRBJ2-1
TGTGCCAGCAGCCCTACCTTCGGGGGGGCTGTCCATGAGCAGTTCTTC
CASSPTFGGAVHEQFF
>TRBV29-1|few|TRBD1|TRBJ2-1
TGCAGCGTCGCTGACAGGGCAGTCTACAATGAGCAGTTCTTC
CSVADRAVYNEQFF
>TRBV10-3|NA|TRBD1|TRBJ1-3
TGTGCCATCACGGGGGACAGCGGAAACACCATATATTTT
CAITGDSGNTIYF
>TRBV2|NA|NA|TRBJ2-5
TGTGCCAGCAGTGAAAAGGCAACCGGGTTCGGGGAGACCCAGTACTTC
CASSEKATGFGETQYF
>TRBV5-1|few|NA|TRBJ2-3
TGCGCCAGCAGCTTTCAGGGGTTCGGCACAGATACGCAGTATTTT
CASSFQGFGTDTQYF
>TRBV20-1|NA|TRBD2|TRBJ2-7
TGCAGTGCTAGCGGGGGGGACTACGAGCAGTACTTC
CSASGGDYEQYF
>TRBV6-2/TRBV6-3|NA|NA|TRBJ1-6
TGTGCCAGCAGTCAGGCAATGAATTCACCCCCCCACTTT
CASSQAMNSPPHF
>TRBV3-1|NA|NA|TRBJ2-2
TGTGCCAGTACAGCGACCGGGGAGCTGTTTTTT
CASTATGELFF
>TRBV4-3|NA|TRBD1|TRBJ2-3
TGCGCCAGCAGCCAAGACATCGGGACAGGACTGGGCACAGATACGCAGTATTTT
CASSQDIGTGLGTDTQYF
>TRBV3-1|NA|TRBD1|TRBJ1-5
TGTGCCAGCAGCCTAACAGGGGGTCGGGCCCAGCATTTT
CASSLTGGRAQHF
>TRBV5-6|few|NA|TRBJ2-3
TGTGCCAGCAGCTTGGTTTGGCGAGGGGTTCCAGATACGCAGTATTTT
CASSLVWRGVPDTQYF
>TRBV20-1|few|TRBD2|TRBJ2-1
TGCAGTGCATTTGGACTAGCGGAGAGCAATGAGCAGTTCTTC
CSAFGLAESNEQFF
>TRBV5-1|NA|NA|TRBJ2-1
TGCGCCAGCAACGGGGGTAGCATCGAGAATGAGCAGTTCTTC
CASNGGSIENEQFF
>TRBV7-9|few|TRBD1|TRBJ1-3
TGTGCCAGCAGCCTAAATCCCGGACAGGGCCCCGGAAACACCATATATTTT
CASSLNPGQGPGNTIYF
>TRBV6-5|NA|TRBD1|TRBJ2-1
TGTGCCAGTGGACAGGACAATGAGCAGTTCTTC
CASGQDNEQFF
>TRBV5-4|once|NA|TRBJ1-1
TGTGCCAGCAGCGTGGACTCGAACGAGGCTTTCTTT
CASSVDSNEAFF